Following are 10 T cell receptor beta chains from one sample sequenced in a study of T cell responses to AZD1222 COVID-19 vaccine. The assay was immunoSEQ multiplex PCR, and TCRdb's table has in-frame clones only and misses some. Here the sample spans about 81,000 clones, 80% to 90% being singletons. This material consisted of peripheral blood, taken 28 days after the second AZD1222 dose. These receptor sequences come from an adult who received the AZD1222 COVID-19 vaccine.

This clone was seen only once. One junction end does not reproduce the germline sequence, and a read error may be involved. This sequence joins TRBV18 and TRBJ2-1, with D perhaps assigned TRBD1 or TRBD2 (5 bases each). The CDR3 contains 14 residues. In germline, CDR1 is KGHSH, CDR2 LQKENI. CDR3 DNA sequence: TGTGCCAGCTCACAGCCGGGACCCTACGATGAGCAGTTCTTC. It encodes CASSQPGPYDEQFF.

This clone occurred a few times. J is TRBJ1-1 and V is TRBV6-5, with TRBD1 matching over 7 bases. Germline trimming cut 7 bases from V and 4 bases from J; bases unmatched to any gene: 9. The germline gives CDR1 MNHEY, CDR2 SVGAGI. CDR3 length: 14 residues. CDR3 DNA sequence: TGTGCCAGCAACCGACAGGGTCGGGGCACTGAAGCTTTCTTT. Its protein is CASNRQGRGTEAFF.

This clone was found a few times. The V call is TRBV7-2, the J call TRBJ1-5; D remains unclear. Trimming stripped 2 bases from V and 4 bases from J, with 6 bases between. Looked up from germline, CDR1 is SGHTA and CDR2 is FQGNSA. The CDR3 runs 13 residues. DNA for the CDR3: TGTGCCAGCAGCTTACGGGTTAATCAGCCCCAGCATTTT. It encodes CASSLRVNQPQHF.

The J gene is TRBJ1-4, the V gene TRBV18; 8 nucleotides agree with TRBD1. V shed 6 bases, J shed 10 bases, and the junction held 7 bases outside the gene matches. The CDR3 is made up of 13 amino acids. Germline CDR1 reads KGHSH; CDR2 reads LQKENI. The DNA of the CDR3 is TGTGCCAGCTCTCGCGGACAGGGAGCAAAACTGTTTTTT. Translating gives CASSRGQGAKLFF. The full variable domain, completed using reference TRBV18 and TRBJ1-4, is NAGVMQNPRHLVRRRGQEARLRCSPMKGHSHVYWYRQLPEEGLKFMVYLQKENIIDESGMPKERFSAEFPKEGPSILRIQQVVRGDSAAYFCASSRGQGAKLFFGSGTQLSVL.

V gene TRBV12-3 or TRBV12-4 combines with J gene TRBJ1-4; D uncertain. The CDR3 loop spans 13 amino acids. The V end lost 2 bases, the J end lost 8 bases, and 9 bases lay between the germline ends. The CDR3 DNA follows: TGTGCCAGCAGTTTAACGGACGCCGAAAAACTGTTTTTT. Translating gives CASSLTDAEKLFF.

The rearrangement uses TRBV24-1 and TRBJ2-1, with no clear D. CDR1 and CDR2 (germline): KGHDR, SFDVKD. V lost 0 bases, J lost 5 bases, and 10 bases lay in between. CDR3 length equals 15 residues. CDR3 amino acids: CATSDLNRQNNEQFF. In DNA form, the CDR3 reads TGTGCCACCAGTGATTTGAATCGGCAGAACAATGAGCAGTTCTTC.

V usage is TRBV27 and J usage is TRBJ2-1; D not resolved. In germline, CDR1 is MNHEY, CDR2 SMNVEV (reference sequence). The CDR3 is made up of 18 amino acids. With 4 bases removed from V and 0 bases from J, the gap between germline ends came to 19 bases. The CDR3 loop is CASSSTLTLASSYNEQFF. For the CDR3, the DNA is TGTGCCAGCAGTTCGACCCTCACGTTGGCGAGCTCCTACAATGAGCAGTTCTTC.

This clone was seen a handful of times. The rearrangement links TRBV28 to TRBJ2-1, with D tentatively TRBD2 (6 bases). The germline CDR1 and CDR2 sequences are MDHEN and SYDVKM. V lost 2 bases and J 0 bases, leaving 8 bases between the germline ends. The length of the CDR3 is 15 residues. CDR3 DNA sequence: TGTGCCAGCAGTTTAGACGGGGGCTCCTACAATGAGCAGTTCTTC. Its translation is CASSLDGGSYNEQFF.

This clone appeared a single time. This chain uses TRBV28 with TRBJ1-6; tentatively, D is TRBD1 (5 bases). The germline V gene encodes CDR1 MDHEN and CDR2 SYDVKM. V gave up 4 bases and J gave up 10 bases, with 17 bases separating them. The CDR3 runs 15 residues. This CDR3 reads CASSSSGTGSSPLHF. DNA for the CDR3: TGTGCCAGCAGTTCATCCGGGACGGGATCCTCACCCCTCCACTTT.

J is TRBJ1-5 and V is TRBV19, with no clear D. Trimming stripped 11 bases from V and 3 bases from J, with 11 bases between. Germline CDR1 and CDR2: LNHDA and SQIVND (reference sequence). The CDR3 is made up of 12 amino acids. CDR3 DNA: TGTGCCTCTGGGAGGAACAATCAGCCCCAGCATTTT. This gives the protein CASGRNNQPQHF. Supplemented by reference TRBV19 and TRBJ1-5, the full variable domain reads DGGITQSPKYLFRKEGQNVTLSCEQNLNHDAMYWYRQDPGQGLRLIYYSQIVNDFQKGDIAEGYSVSREKKESFPLTVTSAQKNPTAFYLCASGRNNQPQHFGDGTRLSIL.